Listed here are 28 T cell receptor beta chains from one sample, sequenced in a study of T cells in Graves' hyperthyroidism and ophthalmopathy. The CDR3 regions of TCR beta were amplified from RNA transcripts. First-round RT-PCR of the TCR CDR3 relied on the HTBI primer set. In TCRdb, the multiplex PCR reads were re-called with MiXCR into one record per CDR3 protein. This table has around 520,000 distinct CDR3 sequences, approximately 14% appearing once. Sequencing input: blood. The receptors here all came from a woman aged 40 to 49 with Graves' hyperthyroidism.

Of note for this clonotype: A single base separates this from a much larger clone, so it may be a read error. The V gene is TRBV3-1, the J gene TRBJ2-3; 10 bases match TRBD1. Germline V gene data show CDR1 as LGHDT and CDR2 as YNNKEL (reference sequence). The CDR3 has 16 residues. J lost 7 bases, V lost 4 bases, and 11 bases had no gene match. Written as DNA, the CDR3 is TGTGCCAGCAGCCGAGCCGGGACAGGGGAAAGGTATACGCAGTATTTT. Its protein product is CASSRAGTGERYTQYF.

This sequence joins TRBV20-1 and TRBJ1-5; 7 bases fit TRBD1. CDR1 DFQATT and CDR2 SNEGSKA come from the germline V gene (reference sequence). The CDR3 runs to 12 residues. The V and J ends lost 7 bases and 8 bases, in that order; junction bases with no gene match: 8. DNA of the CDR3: TGCAGTGTAACCGGGACAGATAAGCCCCAGCATTTT. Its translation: CSVTGTDKPQHF.

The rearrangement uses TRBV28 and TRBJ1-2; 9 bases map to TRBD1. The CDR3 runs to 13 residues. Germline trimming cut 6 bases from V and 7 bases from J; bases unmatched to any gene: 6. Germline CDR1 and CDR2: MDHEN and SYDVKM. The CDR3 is CASSGQGSGGYTF. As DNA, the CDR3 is TGTGCCAGCAGCGGACAGGGGTCGGGTGGCTACACCTTC.

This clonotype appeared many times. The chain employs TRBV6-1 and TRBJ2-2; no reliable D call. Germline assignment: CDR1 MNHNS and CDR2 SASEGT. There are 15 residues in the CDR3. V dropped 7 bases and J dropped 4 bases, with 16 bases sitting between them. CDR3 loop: CASIRYPQVTGELFF. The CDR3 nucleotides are TGTGCCAGCATCAGATACCCCCAAGTCACCGGGGAGCTGTTTTTT.

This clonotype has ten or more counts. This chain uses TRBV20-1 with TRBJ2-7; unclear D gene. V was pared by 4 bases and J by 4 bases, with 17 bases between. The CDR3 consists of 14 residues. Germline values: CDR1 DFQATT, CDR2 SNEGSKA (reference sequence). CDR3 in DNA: TGCAGTGCTATATTGCAGGAGCTAAATTACGAGCAGTACTTC. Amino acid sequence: CSAILQELNYEQYF.

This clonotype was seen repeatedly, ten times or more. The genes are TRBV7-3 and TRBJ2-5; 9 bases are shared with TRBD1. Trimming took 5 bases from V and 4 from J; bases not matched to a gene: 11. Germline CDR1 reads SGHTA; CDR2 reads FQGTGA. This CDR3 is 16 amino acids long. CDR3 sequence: CASSRHGQGTLETQYF. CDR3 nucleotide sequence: TGTGCCAGCAGCCGACACGGACAGGGGACTTTAGAGACCCAGTACTTC.

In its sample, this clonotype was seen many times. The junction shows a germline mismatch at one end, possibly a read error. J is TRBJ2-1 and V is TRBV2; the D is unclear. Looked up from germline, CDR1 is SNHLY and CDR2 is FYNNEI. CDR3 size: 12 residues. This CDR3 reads CASTELSVIEFF. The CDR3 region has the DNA TGTGCCAGCACTGAATTATCGGTTATCGAGTTCTTC. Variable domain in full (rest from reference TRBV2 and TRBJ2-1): EPEVTQTPSHQVTQMGQEVILRCVPISNHLYFYWYRQILGQKVEFLVSFYNNEISEKSEIFDDQFSVERPDGSNFTLKIRSTKLEDSAMYFCASTELSVIEFFGPGTRLTVL.

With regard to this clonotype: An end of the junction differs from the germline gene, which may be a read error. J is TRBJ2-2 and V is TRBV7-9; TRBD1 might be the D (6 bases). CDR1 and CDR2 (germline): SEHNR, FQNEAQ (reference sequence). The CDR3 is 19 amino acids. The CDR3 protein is CASSLSRGPGTPNTGEPFF. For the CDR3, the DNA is TGTGCCAGCAGCTTATCCCGAGGTCCCGGGACACCGAACACCGGGGAGCCGTTTTTT.

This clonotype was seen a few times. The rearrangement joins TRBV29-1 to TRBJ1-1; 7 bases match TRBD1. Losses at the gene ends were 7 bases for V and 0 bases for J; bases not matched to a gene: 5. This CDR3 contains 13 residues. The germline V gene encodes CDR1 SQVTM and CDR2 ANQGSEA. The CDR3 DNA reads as TGCAGCGCAGAGAGGGGGCTGAACACTGAAGCTTTCTTT. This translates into CSAERGLNTEAFF.

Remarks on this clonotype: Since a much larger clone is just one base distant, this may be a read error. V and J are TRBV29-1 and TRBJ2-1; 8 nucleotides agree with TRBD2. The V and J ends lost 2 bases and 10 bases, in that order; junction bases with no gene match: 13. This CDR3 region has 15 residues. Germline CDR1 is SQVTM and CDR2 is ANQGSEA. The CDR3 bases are TGCAGCGTTGAAATGTCTGAGCGGGGGACCTACGAGCAGTTCTTC. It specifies CSVEMSERGTYEQFF.

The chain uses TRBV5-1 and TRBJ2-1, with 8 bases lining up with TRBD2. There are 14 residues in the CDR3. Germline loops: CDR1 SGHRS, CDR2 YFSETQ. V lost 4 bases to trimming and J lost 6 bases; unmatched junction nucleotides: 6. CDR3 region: CASSTAGEGNEQFF. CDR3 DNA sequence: TGCGCCAGCAGCACAGCGGGGGAGGGCAATGAGCAGTTCTTC.

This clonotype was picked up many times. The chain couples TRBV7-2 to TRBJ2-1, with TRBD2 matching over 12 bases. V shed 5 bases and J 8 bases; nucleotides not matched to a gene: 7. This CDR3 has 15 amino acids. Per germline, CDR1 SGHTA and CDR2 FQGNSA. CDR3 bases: TGTGCCAGCAGCGTGACTAGCGGGAGTTGGGATGAGCAGTTCTTC. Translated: CASSVTSGSWDEQFF.

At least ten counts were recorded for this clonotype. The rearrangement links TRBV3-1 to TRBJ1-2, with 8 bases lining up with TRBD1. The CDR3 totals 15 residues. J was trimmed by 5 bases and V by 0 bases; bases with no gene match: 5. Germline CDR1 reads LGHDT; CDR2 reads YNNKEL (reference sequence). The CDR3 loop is CASSQDPQGAYGYTF. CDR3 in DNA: TGTGCCAGCAGCCAAGATCCCCAGGGGGCGTATGGCTACACCTTC.

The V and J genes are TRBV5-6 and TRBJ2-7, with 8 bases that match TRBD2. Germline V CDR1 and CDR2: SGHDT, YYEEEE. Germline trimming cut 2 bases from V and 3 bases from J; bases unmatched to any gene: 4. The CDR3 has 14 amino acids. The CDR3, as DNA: TGTGCCAGCAGCTTAGCGGGAGACGGCTACGAGCAGTACTTC. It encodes CASSLAGDGYEQYF.

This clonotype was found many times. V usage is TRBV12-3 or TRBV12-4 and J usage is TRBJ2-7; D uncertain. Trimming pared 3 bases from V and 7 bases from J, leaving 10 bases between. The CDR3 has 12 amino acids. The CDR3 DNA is TGTGCCAGCAGTTTGAACCCTTGGGAGCAGTACTTC. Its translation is CASSLNPWEQYF.

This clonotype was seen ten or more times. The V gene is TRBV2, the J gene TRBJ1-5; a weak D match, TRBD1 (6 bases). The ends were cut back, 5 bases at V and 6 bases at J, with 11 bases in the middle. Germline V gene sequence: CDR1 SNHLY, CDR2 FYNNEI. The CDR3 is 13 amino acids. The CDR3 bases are TGTGCCAGCAGTACAGGGCTCGGTCAGCCCCAGCATTTT. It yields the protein CASSTGLGQPQHF.

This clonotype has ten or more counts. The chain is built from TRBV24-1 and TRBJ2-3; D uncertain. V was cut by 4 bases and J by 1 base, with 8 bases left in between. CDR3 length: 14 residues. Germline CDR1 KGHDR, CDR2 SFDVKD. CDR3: CATSDIVGTDTQYF. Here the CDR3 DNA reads TGTGCCACCAGTGACATCGTGGGCACAGATACGCAGTATTTT.

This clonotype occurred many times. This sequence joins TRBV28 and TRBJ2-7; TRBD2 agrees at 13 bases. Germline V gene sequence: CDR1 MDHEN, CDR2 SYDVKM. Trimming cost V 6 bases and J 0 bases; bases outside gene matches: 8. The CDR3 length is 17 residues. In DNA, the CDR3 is TGTGCCAGCAGGCCAACTAGCGGGAGGGCGGGCTCCTACGAGCAGTACTTC. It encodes CASRPTSGRAGSYEQYF.

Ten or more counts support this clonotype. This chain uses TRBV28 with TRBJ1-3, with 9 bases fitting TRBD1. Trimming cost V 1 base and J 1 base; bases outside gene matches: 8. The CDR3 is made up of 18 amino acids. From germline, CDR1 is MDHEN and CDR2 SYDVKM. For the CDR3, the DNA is TGTGCCAGCAGTTTATCAGGGGACAGGGCTACATCTGGAAACACCATATATTTT. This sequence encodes CASSLSGDRATSGNTIYF.

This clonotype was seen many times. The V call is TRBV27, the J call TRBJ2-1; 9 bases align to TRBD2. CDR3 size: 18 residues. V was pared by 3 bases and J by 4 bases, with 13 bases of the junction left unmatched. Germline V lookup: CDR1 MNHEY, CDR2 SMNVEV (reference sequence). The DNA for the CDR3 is TGTGCCAGCAGTTTGATTCAGTCAGCGGGAGGACTTTACAATGAGCAGTTCTTC. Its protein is CASSLIQSAGGLYNEQFF.

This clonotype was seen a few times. CDR3 protein: CSARDVKDSNTGELFF. The CDR3, as DNA: TGCAGTGCTAGAGATGTGAAGGACAGTAACACCGGGGAGCTGTTTTTT. The chain joins TRBV20-1 to TRBJ2-2; possible D gene TRBD1, 6 bases. The CDR3 is 16 amino acids. Trimming left V 0 bases short and J 2 bases short, with 13 bases between. Germline V gene sequence: CDR1 DFQATT, CDR2 SNEGSKA (reference sequence).

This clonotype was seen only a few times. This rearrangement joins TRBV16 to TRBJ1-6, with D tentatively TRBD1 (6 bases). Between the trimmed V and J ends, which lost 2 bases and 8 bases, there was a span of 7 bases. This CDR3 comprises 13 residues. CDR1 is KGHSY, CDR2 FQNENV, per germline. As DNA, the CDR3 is TGTGCCAGCAGCCAAAACAGGGATTCACCCCTCCACTTT. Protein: CASSQNRDSPLHF.

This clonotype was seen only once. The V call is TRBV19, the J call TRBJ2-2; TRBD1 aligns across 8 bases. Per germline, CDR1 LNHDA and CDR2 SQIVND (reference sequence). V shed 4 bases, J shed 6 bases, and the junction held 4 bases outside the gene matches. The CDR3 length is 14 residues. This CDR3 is CASSTQGAPGELFF. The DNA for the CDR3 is TGTGCCAGTAGTACTCAGGGGGCCCCCGGGGAGCTGTTTTTT.

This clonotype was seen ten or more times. The DNA for the CDR3 is TGTGCCAGCAGCTTAGGGGGTAGCCTGAGCGCCGGGGAGCTGTTTTTT. Translation gives CASSLGGSLSAGELFF. The chain joins TRBV7-2 to TRBJ2-2; D not resolved. This CDR3 comprises 16 residues. The V end was cut by 1 base, the J end by 6 bases, with 15 bases between. Germline CDR1 SGHTA, CDR2 FQGNSA.

The CDR3 DNA sequence: TGTGCCACCAGTGGTGCTAGCGATAGCTACAATGAGCAGTTCTTC. Residues: CATSGASDSYNEQFF. The chain links TRBV24-1 to TRBJ2-1; maybe TRBD2 (6 bases). V was pared by 5 bases and J by 3 bases, with 13 bases between. The length of the CDR3 is 15 residues. Germline CDR1 and CDR2: KGHDR and SFDVKD.

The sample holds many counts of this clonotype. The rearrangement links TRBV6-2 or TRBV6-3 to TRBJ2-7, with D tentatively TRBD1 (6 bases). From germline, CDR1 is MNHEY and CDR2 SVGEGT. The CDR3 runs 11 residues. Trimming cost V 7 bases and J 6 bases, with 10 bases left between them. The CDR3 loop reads CASNEGGEQYF. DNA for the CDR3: TGTGCCAGCAACGAAGGGGGCGAGCAGTACTTC.

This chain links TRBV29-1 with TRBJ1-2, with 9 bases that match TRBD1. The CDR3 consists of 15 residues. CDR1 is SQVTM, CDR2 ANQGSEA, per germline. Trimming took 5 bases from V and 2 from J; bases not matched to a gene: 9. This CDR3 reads CSVFGTGQGNYGYTF. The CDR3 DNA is TGCAGCGTTTTTGGTACGGGACAGGGAAACTATGGCTACACCTTC.

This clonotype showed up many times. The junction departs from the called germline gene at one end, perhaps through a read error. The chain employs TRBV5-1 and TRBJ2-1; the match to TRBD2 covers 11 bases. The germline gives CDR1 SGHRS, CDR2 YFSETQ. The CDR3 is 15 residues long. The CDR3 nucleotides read TGTGCCAGCTCACTCCTAGCGGGAGGTAACAATGAGCAGTTCTTC. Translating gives CASSLLAGGNNEQFF.